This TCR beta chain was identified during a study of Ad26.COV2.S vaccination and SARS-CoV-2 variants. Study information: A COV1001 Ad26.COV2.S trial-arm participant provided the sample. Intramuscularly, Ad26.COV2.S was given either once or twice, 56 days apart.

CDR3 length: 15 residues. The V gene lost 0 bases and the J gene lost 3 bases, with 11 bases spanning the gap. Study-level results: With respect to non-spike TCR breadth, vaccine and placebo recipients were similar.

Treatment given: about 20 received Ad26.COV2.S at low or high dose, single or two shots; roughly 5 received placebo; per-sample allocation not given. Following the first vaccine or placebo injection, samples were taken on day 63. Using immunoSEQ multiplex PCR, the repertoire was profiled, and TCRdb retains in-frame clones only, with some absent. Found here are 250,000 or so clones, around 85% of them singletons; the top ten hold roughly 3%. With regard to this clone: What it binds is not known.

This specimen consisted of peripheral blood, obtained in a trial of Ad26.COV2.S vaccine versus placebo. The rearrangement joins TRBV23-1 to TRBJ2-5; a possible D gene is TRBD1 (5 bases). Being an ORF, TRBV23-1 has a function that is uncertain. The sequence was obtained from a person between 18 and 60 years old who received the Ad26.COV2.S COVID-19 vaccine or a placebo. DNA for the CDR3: TGCGCCAGCAGTCAATCAGGAAGCAGGGAAGAGACCCAGTACTTC. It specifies CASSQSGSREETQYF.